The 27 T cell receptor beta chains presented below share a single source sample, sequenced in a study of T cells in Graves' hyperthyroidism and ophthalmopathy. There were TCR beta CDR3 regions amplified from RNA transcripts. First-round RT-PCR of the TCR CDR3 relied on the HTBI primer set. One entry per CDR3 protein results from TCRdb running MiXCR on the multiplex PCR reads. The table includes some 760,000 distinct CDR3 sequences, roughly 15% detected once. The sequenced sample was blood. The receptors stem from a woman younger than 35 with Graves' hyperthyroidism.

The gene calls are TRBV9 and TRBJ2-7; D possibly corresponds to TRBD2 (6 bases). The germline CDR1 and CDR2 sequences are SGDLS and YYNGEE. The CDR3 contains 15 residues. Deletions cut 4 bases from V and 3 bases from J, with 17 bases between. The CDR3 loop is CASSPGERADYEQYF. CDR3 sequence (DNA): TGTGCCAGCAGCCCCGGGGAGCGGGCGGACTACGAGCAGTACTTC.

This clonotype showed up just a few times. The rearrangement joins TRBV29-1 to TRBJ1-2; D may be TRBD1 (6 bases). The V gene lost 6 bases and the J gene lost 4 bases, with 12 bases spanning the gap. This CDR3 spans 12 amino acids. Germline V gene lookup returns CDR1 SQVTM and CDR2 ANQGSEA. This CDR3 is CSVRTEPYGYTF. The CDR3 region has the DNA TGCAGCGTGAGGACAGAGCCCTATGGCTACACCTTC.

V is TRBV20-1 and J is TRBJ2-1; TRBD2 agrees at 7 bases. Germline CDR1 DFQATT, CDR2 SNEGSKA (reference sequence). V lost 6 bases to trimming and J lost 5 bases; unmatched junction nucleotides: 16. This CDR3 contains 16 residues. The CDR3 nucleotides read TGCAGTGCCCTCCCGTGGGAGGGCCAAAAGAACAATGAGCAGTTCTTC. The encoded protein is CSALPWEGQKNNEQFF.

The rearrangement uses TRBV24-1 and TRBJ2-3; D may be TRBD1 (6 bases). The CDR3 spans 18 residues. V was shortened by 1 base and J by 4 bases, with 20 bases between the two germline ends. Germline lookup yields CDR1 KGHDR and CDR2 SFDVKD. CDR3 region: CATSDLVGHPSAADTQYF. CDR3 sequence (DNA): TGTGCCACCAGTGATTTAGTGGGACACCCGTCCGCCGCAGATACGCAGTATTTT.

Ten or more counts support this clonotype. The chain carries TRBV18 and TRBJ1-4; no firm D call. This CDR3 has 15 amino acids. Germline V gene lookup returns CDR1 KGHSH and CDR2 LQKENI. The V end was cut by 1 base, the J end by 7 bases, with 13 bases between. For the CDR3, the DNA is TGTGCCAGCTCACCACAGGGAATGGGTATTGAAAAACTGTTTTTT. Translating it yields CASSPQGMGIEKLFF.

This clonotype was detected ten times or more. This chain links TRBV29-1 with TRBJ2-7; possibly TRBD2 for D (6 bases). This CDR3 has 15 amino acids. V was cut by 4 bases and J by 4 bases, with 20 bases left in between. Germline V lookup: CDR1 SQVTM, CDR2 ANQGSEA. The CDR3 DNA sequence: TGCAGCGTTGCCTCACCCCGGCTAGCGAGGTACGAGCAGTACTTC. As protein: CSVASPRLARYEQYF.

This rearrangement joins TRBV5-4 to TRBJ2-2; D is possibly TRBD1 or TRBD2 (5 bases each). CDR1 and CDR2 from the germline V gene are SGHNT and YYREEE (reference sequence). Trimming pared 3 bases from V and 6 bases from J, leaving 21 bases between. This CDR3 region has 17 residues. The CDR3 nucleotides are TGTGCCAGCAGCTGGGGGACGACAGAAACACGACCCGGGGAGCTGTTTTTT. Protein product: CASSWGTTETRPGELFF. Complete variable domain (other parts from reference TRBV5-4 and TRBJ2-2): ETGVTQSPTHLIKTRGQQVTLRCSSQSGHNTVSWYQQALGQGPQFIFQYYREEENGRGNFPPRFSGLQFPNYSSELNVNALELDDSALYLCASSWGTTETRPGELFFGEGSRLTVL.

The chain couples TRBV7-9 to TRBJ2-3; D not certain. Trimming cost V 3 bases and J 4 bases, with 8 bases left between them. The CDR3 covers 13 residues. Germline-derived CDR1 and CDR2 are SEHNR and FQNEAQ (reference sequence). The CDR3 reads CASSFLYPDTQYF. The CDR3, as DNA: TGTGCCAGCAGCTTCCTATACCCAGATACGCAGTATTTT. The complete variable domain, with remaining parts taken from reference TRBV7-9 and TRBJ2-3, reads DTGVSQNPRHKITKRGQNVTFRCDPISEHNRLYWYRQTLGQGPEFLTYFQNEAQLEKSRLLSDRFSAERPKGSFSTLEIQRTEQGDSAMYLCASSFLYPDTQYFGPGTRLTVL.

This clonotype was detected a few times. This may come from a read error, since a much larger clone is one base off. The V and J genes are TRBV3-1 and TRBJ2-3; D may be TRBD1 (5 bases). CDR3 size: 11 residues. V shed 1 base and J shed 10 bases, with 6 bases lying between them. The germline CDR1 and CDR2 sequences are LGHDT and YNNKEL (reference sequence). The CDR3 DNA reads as TGTGCCAGCAGCCAAGGGGGCGCGCAGTATTTT. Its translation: CASSQGGAQYF.

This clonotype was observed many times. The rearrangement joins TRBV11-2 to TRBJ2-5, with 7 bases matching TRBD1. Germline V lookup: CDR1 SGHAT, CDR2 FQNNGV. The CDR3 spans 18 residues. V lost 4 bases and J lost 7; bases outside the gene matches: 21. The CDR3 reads CASSSRSTTGVLLGTQYF. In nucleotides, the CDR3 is TGTGCCAGCAGCTCTCGCTCCACAACAGGGGTCCTCCTGGGGACCCAGTACTTC.

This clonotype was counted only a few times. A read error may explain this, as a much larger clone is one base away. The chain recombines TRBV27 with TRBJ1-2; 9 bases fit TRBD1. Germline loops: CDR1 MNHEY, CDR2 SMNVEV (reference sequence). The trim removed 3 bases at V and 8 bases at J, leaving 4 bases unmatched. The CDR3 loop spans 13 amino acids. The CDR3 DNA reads TGTGCCAGCAGTTTCTCGGACAGGGGAGGCTACACCTTC. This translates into CASSFSDRGGYTF.

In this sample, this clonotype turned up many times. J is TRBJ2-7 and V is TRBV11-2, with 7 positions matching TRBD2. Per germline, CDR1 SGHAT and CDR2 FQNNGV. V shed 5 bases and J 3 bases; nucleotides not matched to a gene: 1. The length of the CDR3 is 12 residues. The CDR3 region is CASSRGDYEQYF. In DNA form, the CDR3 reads TGTGCCAGCAGCCGGGGGGACTACGAGCAGTACTTC.

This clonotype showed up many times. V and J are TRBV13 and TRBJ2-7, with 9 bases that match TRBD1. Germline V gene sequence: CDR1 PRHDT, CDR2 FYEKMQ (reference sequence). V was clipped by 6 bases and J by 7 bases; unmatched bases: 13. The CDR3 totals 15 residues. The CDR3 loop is CASSTSGTGTSEQYF. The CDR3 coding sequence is TGTGCCAGCAGTACCTCTGGGACAGGGACCTCTGAGCAGTACTTC.

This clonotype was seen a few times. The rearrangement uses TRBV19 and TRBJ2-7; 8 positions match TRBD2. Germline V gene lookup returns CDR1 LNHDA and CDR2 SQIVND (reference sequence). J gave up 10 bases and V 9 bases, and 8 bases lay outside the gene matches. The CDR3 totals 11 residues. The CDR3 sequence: CASRGGLQQYF. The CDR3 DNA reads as TGTGCCAGCCGGGGGGGACTACAACAGTACTTC.

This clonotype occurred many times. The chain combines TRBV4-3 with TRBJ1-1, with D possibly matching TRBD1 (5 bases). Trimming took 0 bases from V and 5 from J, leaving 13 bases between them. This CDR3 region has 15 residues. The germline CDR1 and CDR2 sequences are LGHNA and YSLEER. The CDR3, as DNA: TGCGCCAGCAGCCAAGATGGGGCTCGGGATACTGAAGCTTTCTTT. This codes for CASSQDGARDTEAFF.

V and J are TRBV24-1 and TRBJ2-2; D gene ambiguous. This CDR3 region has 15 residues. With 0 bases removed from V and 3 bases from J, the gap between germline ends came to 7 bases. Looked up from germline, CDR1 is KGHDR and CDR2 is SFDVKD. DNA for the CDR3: TGTGCCACCAGTGATTTGACTCGGGACACCGGGGAGCTGTTTTTT. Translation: CATSDLTRDTGELFF.

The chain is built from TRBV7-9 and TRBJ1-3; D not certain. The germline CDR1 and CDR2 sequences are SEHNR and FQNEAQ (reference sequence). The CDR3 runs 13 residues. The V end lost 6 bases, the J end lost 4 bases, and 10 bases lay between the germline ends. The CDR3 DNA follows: TGTGCCAGCAGTTCCAAGCCAGGAAACACCATATATTTT. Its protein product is CASSSKPGNTIYF.

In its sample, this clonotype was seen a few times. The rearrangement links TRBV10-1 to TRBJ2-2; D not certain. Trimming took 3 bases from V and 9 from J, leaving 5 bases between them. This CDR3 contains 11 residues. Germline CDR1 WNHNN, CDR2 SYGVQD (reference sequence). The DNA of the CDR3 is TGCGCCAGCAGTGAAGGATGGGAGCTGTTTTTT. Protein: CASSEGWELFF.

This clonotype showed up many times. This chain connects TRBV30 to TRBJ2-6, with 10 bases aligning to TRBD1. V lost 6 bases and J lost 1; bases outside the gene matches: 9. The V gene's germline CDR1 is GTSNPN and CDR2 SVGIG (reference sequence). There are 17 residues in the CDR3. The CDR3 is CACPAGQGKSGANVLTF. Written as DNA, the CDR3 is TGTGCCTGCCCAGCGGGACAGGGGAAGTCTGGGGCCAACGTCCTGACTTTC.

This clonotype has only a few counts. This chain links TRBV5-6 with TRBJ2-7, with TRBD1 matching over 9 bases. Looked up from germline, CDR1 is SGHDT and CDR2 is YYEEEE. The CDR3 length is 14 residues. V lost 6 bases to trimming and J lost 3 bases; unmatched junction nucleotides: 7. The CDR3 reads CASTGTGKLYEQYF. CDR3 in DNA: TGTGCCAGCACCGGGACAGGGAAACTCTACGAGCAGTACTTC.

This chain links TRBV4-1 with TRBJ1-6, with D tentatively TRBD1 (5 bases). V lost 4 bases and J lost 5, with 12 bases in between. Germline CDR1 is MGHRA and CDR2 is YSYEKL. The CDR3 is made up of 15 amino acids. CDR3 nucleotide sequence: TGCGCCAGCAGCCTGCCATGGGGGGATAATTCACCCCTCCACTTT. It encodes CASSLPWGDNSPLHF.

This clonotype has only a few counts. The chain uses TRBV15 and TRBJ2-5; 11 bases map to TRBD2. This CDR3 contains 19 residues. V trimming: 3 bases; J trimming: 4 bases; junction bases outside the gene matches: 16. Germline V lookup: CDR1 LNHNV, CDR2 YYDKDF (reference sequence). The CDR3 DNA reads TGTGCCACCAGCAGGCCTGATGGTAGCGGGAGGGCCGCGAGAGAGACCCAGTACTTC. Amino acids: CATSRPDGSGRAARETQYF.

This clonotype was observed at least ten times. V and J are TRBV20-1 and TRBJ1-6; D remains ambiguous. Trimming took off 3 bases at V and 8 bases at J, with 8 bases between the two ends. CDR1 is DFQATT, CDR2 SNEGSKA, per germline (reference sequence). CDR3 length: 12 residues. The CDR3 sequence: CSASGLDSPLHF. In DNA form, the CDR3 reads TGCAGTGCTAGCGGCCTAGATTCACCCCTCCACTTT.

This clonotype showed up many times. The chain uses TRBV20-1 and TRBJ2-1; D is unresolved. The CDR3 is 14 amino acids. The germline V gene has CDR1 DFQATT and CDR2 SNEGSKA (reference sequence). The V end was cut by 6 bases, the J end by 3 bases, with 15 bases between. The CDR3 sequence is CSAPVGVGYNEQFF. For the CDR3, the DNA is TGCAGTGCGCCCGTTGGAGTGGGCTACAATGAGCAGTTCTTC.

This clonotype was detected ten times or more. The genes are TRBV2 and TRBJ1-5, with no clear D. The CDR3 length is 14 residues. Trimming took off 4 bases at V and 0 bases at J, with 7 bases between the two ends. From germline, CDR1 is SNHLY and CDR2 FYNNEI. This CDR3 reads CASSGSISNQPQHF. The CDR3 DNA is TGTGCCAGCAGTGGCTCTATTAGCAATCAGCCCCAGCATTTT.

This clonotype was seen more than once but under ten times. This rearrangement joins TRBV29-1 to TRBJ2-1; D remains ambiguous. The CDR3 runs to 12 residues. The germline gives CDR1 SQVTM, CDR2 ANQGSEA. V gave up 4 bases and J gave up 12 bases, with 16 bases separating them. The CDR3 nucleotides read TGCAGCGTTGTAAGTCACGACACGGGGCAGTTCTTC. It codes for CSVVSHDTGQFF.

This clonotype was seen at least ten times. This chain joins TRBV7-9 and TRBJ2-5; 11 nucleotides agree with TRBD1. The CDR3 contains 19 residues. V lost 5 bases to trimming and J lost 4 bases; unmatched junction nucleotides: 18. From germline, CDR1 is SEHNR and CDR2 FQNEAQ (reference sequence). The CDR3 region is CASSPRTLRTGGQGETQYF. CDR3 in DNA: TGTGCCAGCAGCCCGAGGACCCTTAGGACAGGGGGCCAGGGAGAGACCCAGTACTTC.